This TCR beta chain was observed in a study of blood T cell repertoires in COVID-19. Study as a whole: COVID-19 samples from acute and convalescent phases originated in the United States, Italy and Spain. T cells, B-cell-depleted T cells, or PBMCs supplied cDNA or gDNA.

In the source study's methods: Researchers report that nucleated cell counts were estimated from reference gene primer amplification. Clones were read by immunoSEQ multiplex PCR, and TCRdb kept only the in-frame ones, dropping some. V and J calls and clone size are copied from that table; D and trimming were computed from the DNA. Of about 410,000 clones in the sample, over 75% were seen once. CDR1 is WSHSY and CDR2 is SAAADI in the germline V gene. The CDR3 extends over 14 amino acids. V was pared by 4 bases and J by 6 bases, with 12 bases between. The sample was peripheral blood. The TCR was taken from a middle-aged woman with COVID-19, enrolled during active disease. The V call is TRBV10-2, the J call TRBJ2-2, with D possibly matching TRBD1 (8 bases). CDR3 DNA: TGCGCCAGCAGTGCCACAGGGGGGGCCGGGGAGCTGTTTTTT. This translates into CASSATGGAGELFF.